The 10 T cell receptor beta chains in this list originate from one sample, sequenced in a study of blood T cell repertoires in COVID-19. Produced via immunoSEQ multiplex PCR; TCRdb's table is partial and in-frame only. This sample has 300,000 or so clones, with around 90% found just once. Sequenced material: PBMCs or T cells enriched from blood (not recorded which). The receptors were gathered from a woman in her thirties who had recovered from COVID-19.

J is TRBJ2-3 and V is TRBV27; 12 nucleotides align to TRBD2. This CDR3 region has 16 residues. Germline trimming cut 0 bases from V and 4 bases from J; bases unmatched to any gene: 2. The germline gives CDR1 MNHEY, CDR2 SMNVEV (reference sequence). The CDR3 spells CASSLSTSGSADTQYF. Here the CDR3 DNA reads TGTGCCAGCAGTTTATCGACTAGCGGGAGCGCAGATACGCAGTATTTT.

This clone was counted once. The chain recombines TRBV19 with TRBJ2-2, with TRBD2 matching 8 bases. Germline CDR1 LNHDA, CDR2 SQIVND (reference sequence). V lost 5 bases to trimming and J lost 5 bases; unmatched junction nucleotides: 4. This CDR3 has 14 amino acids. The CDR3 here is CASSVGRATGELFF. In DNA form, the CDR3 reads TGTGCCAGTAGTGTCGGGAGGGCAACCGGGGAGCTGTTTTTT.

The chain is built from TRBV6-6 and TRBJ1-2; D uncertain. V gave up 2 bases and J gave up 7 bases, with 11 bases separating them. The germline CDR1 and CDR2 sequences are MNHNY and SVGAGI (reference sequence). This CDR3 is 13 amino acids long. CDR3 DNA: TGTGCCAGCAGTTACGGCGGCCTCAGTGGCTACACCTTC. It encodes CASSYGGLSGYTF.

Only one count was recorded for this clone. The genes are TRBV28 and TRBJ2-7; no definite D call. V was trimmed by 3 bases and J by 1 base, leaving 7 bases between them. The CDR3 is made up of 13 amino acids. The germline CDR1 and CDR2 sequences are MDHEN and SYDVKM. This CDR3 reads CASSFSLSYEQYF. The CDR3 DNA sequence: TGTGCCAGCAGTTTTTCCTTATCCTACGAGCAGTACTTC.

The chain is built from TRBV6-2 or TRBV6-3 and TRBJ1-1; tentative D call: TRBD1 (6 bases). V lost 6 bases and J lost 1, with 12 bases in between. The CDR3 spans 14 residues. Germline V gene data show CDR1 as MNHEY and CDR2 as SVGEGT. The chain's CDR3 is CASSPRGRNTEAFF. The CDR3 DNA sequence: TGTGCCAGCAGCCCCAGGGGCCGGAACACTGAAGCTTTCTTT.

This clone was seen a few times. This chain links TRBV5-4 with TRBJ1-1; D is unclear. V was trimmed by 6 bases and J by 6 bases, leaving 12 bases between them. CDR3 length: 12 residues. The germline V gene encodes CDR1 SGHNT and CDR2 YYREEE (reference sequence). The CDR3 loop is CASTSGLAEAFF. CDR3 coding DNA: TGTGCCAGCACCTCAGGATTGGCTGAAGCTTTCTTT.

The genes are TRBV11-3 and TRBJ2-5; 12 bases agree with TRBD1. This CDR3 has 16 residues. V lost 5 bases, J lost 1 base, and 5 bases stayed unmatched. Germline V gene sequence: CDR1 SGHNT, CDR2 YENEEA. The CDR3 region has the DNA TGTGCCAGCAGCCTAGGGACAGGGGGCCCCCAAGAGACCCAGTACTTC. Translated: CASSLGTGGPQETQYF.

The rearrangement uses TRBV6-2 or TRBV6-3 and TRBJ2-1; tentatively, D is TRBD2 (6 bases). V lost 0 bases and J 7 bases, leaving 22 bases between the germline ends. The CDR3 is 18 amino acids. Germline V gives CDR1 MNHEY, CDR2 SVGEGT. CDR3 amino acids: CASSYSTGGHSQWNEQFF. Here the CDR3 DNA reads TGTGCCAGCAGTTACTCCACCGGGGGTCACTCCCAATGGAATGAGCAGTTCTTC.

The chain combines TRBV12-3 or TRBV12-4 with TRBJ1-1, with D perhaps matching TRBD1 (6 bases). This CDR3 contains 13 residues. The V gene lost 5 bases and the J gene lost 7 bases, with 14 bases spanning the gap. CDR3 in DNA: TGTGCCAGCAGTCAGACCTTGACAGGTGAAGCTTTCTTT. It yields the protein CASSQTLTGEAFF.

This sequence joins TRBV30 and TRBJ1-2, with D possibly matching TRBD1 (5 bases). Deletions cut 5 bases from V and 2 bases from J, with 18 bases between. The CDR3 covers 15 residues. CDR1 is GTSNPN, CDR2 SVGIG, per germline (reference sequence). In nucleotides, the CDR3 is TGTGCCTGGGAGACCAACAGGCTGACAAACTATGGCTACACCTTC. Translated: CAWETNRLTNYGYTF.